The clone carrying this T cell receptor beta chain is a singleton in its sample. This entry belongs to a study of blood T cell repertoires in COVID-19. On the study more broadly: Specimens from acute and convalescent COVID-19 originated in the United States, Italy and Spain.

Losses at the gene ends were 3 bases for V and 2 bases for J; bases not matched to a gene: 4. The CDR3 totals 15 residues. Germline V lookup: CDR1 SEHNR, CDR2 FQNEAQ (reference sequence). Profiled with immunoSEQ multiplex PCR; TCRdb holds only in-frame clones, not every one. Seen here are 290,000 or so clones, around nine tenths observed once, and the top ten hold 2.6%. Adults between about 18 and 89 years of age took part from fewer than 30 US areas. This TCR was recovered from a woman aged 18-29 years who had recovered from COVID-19. Specimen: PBMCs or T cells enriched from blood (not recorded which). The rearrangement joins TRBV7-9 to TRBJ1-3; 7 bases are shared with TRBD1. The CDR3 is CASSFGQGAGNTIYF. CDR3 DNA: TGTGCCAGCAGCTTTGGGCAGGGGGCTGGAAACACCATATATTTT.